The present T cell receptor beta chain was sequenced within a study of shared clonotypes between healthy human individuals. Across the whole study: The donor pool was made up of two women and three men aged 18 to 49. Study outcomes and limitations: Large depth notwithstanding, sorted-subset sequencing proved incomplete by rarefaction. Against clonotypes common to all four donors, non-shared ones had lower generation probabilities.

Naive CD8 cells, CD45RO-negative and positively selected for CCR7, excluded terminally differentiated effector memory CD45RA+ cells. Each donor was a Caucasian adult residing in Nashville, Tennessee. Method: immunoSEQ multiplex PCR; TCRdb's copy keeps in-frame clones and lacks some. Of 2 million or so clones listed, about 95% are singletons. Trimming removed 7 bases at V and 0 bases at J, with 7 bases between. Looked up from germline, CDR1 is MDHEN and CDR2 is SYDVKM. This CDR3 spans 12 amino acids. This clone was recorded only once. The antigen is undetermined. Other DNA sequences within the sample encode an identical CDR3.

The sequence came from a man aged 18 to 30 in good health. The chain carries TRBV28 and TRBJ2-7; tentative D call: TRBD2 (6 bases). The sample consisted of naive CD8+ T cells sorted from blood. Here the CDR3 reads CASTGSSYEQYF. Here the CDR3 DNA reads TGTGCCAGCACCGGGAGCTCCTACGAGCAGTACTTC.